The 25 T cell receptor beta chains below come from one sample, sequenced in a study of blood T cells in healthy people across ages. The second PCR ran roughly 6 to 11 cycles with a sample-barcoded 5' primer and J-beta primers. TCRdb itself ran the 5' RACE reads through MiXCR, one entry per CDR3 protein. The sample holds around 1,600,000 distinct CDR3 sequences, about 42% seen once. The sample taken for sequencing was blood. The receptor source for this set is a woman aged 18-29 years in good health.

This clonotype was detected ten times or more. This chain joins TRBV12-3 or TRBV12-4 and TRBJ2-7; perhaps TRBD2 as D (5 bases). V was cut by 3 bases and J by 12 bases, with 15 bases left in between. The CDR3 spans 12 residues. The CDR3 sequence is CASSLYRTHPYF. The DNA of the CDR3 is TGTGCCAGCAGTTTGTATCGGACTCATCCGTACTTC.

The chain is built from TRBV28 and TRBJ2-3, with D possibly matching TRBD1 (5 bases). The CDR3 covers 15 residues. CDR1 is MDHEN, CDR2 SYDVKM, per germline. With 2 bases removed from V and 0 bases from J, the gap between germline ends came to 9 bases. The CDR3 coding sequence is TGTGCCAGCAGTTTACGGCCAGGGAGCACAGATACGCAGTATTTT. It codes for CASSLRPGSTDTQYF.

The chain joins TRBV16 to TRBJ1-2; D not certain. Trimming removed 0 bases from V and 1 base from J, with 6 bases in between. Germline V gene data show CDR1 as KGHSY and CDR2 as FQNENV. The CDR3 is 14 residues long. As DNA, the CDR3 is TGTGCCAGCAGCCAATCTTCCTTTAACTATGGCTACACCTTC. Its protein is CASSQSSFNYGYTF.

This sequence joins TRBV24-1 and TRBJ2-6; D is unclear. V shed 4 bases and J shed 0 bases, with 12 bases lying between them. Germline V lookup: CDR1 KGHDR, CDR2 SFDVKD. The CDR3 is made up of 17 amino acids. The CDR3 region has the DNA TGTGCCACCAGTGACCCCTCCCCTAACTCTGGGGCCAACGTCCTGACTTTC. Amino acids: CATSDPSPNSGANVLTF.

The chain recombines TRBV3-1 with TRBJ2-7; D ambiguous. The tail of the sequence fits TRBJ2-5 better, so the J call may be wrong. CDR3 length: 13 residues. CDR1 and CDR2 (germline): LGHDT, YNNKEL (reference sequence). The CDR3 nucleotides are TGTGCCAGCATCTTTATGAGTCGGGAGACCCAGTACTTC. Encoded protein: CASIFMSRETQYF.

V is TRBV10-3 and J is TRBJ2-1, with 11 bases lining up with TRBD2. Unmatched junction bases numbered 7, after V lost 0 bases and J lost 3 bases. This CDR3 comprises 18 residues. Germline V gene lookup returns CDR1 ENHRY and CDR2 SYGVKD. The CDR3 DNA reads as TGTGCCATCAGTGAGTCGCAACTAGCGGGGGCCTTCTACAATGAGCAGTTCTTC. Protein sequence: CAISESQLAGAFYNEQFF.

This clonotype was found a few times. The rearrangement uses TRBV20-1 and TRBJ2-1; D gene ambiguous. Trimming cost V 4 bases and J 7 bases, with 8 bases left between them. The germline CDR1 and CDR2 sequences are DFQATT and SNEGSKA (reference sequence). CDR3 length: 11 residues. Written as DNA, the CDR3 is TGCAGTGCTATTTTGTATAATGAGCAGTTCTTC. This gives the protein CSAILYNEQFF.

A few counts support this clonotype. The CDR3 bases are TGTGCCAGCAGCGTCGGCCGAGAGAACACTGAAGCTTTCTTT. This sequence encodes CASSVGRENTEAFF. The chain employs TRBV7-9 and TRBJ1-1; D unclear. Germline V gives CDR1 SEHNR, CDR2 FQNEAQ (reference sequence). The V end lost 5 bases, the J end lost 1 base, and 11 bases lay between the germline ends. This CDR3 spans 14 amino acids.

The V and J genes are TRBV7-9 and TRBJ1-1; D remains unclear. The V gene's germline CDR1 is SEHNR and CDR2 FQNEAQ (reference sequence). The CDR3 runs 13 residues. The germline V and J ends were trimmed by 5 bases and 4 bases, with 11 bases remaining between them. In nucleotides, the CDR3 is TGTGCCAGCAGCCGTAGCTCGGGCACTGAAGCTTTCTTT. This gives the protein CASSRSSGTEAFF.

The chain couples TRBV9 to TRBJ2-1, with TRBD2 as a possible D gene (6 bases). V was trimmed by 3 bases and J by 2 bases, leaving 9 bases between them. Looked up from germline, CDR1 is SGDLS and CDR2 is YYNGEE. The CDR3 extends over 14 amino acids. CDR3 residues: CASSAGEPYNEQFF. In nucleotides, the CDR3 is TGTGCCAGCAGCGCGGGGGAACCCTACAATGAGCAGTTCTTC.

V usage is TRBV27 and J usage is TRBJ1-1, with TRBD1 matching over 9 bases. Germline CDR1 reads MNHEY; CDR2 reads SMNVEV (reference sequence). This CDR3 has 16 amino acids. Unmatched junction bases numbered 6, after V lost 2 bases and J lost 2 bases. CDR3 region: CASSLHRGRGNTEAFF. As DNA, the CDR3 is TGTGCCAGCAGTTTACACAGGGGGCGCGGTAACACTGAAGCTTTCTTT.

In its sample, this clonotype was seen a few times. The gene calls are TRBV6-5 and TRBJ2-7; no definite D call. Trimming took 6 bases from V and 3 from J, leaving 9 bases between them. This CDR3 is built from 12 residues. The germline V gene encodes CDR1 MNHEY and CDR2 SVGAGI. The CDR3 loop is CASSNSVYEQYF. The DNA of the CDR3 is TGTGCCAGCAGCAATTCGGTCTACGAGCAGTACTTC.

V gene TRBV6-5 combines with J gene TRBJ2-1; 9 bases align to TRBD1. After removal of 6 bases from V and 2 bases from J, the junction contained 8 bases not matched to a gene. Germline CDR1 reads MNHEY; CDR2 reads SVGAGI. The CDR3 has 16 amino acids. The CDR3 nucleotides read TGTGCCAGCAGCCAGGACAGGGGTCTAACCTACAATGAGCAGTTCTTC. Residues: CASSQDRGLTYNEQFF.

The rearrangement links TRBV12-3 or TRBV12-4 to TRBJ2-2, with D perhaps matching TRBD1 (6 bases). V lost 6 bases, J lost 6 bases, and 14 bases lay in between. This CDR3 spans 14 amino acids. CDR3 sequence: CASRTGQFAGELFF. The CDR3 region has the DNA TGTGCCAGCAGAACAGGGCAGTTCGCCGGGGAGCTGTTTTTT.

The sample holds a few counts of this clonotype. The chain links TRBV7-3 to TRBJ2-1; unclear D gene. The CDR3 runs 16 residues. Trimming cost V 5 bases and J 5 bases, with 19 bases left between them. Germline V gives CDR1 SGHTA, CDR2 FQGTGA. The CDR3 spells CASSQMIRSLNNEQFF. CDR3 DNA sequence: TGTGCCAGCAGCCAAATGATAAGATCTCTCAACAATGAGCAGTTCTTC. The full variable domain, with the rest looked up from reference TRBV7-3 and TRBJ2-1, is GAGVSQTPSNKVTEKGKYVELRCDPISGHTALYWYRQSLGQGPEFLIYFQGTGAADDSGLPNDRFFAVRPEGSVSTLKIQRTERGDSAVYLCASSQMIRSLNNEQFFGPGTRLTVL.

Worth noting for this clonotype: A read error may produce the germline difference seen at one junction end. The CDR3 DNA is TGCAGTGTTAGAAGGGGGATCAATCAGCCCCAGCATTTT. This encodes CSVRRGINQPQHF. The chain combines TRBV20-1 with TRBJ1-5; D is possibly TRBD1 (6 bases). CDR1 and CDR2 (germline): DFQATT, SNEGSKA (reference sequence). The CDR3 is 13 residues long.

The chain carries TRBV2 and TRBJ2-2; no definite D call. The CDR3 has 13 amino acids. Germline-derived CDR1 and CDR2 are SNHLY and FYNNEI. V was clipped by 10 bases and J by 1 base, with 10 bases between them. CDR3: CATRTENTGELFF. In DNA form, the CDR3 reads TGTGCCACGAGAACGGAGAACACCGGGGAGCTGTTTTTT.

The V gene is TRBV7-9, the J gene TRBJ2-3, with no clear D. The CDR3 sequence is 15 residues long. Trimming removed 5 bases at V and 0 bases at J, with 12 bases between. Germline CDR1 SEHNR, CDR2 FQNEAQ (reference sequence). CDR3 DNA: TGTGCCAGCAGCCGCACGGGTTCTAGCACAGATACGCAGTATTTT. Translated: CASSRTGSSTDTQYF.

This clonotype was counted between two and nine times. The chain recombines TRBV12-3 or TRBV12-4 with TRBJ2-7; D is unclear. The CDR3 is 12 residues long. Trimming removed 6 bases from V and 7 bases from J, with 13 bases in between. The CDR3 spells CASRYSNNEQYF. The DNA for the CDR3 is TGTGCCAGCAGGTACTCGAACAATGAGCAGTACTTC.

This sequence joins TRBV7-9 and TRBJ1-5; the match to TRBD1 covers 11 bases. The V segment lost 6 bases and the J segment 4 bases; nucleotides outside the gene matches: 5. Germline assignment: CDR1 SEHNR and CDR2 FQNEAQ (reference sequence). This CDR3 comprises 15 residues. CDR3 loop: CASSPGQGANQPQHF. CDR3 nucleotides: TGTGCCAGCAGTCCAGGACAGGGGGCAAATCAGCCCCAGCATTTT.

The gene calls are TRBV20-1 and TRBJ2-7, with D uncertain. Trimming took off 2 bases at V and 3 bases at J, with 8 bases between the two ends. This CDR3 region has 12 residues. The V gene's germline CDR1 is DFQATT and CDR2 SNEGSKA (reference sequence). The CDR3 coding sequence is TGCAGTGCTAGAATTACGGTCTACGAGCAGTACTTC. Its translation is CSARITVYEQYF.

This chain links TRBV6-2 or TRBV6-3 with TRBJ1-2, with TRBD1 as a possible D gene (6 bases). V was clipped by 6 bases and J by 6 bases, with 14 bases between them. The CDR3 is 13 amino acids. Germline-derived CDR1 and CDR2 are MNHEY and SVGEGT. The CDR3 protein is CASSRRGPDGYTF. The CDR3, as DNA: TGTGCCAGCAGCCGCCGGGGGCCCGATGGCTACACCTTC.

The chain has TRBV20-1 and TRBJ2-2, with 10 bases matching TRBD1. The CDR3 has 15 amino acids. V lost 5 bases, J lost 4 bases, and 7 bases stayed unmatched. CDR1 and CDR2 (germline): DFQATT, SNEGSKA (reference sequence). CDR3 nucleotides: TGCAGTGCTTCCATGGGACAGGGGCGCACCGGGGAGCTGTTTTTT. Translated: CSASMGQGRTGELFF.

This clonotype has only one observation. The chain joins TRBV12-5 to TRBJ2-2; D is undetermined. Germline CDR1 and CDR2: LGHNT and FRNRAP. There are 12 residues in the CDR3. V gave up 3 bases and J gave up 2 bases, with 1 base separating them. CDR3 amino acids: CASGLNTGELFF. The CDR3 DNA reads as TGTGCTAGTGGTTTAAACACCGGGGAGCTGTTTTTT.

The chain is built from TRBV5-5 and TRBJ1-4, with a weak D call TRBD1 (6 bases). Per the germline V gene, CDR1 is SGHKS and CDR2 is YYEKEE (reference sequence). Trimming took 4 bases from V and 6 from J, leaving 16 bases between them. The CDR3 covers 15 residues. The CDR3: CASSPAGQPDEKLFF. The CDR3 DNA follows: TGTGCCAGCAGCCCGGCCGGACAGCCCGATGAAAAACTGTTTTTT.